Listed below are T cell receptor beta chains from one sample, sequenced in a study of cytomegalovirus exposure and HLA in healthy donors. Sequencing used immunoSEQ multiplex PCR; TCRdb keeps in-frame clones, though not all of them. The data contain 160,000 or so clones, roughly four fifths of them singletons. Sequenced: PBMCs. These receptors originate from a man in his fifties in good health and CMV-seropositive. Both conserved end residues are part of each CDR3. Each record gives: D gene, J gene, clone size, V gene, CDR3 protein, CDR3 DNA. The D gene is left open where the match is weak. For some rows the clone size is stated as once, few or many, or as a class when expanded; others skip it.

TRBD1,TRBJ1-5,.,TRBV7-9,CASSLSGTGPSGQPQHF,TGTGCCAGCAGCTTATCGGGGACAGGGCCTTCCGGACAGCCCCAGCATTTT
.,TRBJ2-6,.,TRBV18,CASSLTSRQVSSGANVLTF,TGTGCCAGCTCACTCACTTCCCGACAGGTTTCCTCTGGGGCCAACGTCCTGACTTTC
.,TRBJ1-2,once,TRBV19,CASSIWALNYGYTF,TGTGCCAGTAGTATTTGGGCCTTAAACTATGGCTACACCTTC
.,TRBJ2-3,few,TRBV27,CASSLRRGSTDTQYF,TGTGCCAGCAGTCTCCGCAGGGGTTCCACAGATACGCAGTATTTT
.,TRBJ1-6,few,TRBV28,CASSLPGTYNSPLHF,TGTGCCAGCAGTTTACCGGGAACCTATAATTCACCCCTCCACTTT
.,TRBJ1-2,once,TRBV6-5,CASSYSSVGDYGYTF,TGTGCCAGCAGTTACTCCTCAGTAGGGGACTATGGCTACACCTTC
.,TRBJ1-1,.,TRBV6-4,CASSAGSGTEAFF,TGTGCCAGCAGTGCAGGGTCGGGTACTGAAGCTTTCTTT
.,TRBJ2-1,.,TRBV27,CASSLFESSYNEQFF,TGTGCCAGCAGTCTCTTCGAGAGCTCCTACAATGAGCAGTTCTTC
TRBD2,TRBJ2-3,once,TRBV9,CASSSGLAGGTDTQYF,TGTGCCAGCAGCTCAGGACTAGCGGGAGGCACAGATACGCAGTATTTT
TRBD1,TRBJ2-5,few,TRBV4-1,CASSQVAVSGQGTQETQYF,TGCGCCAGCAGCCAAGTGGCCGTCTCGGGACAGGGGACCCAAGAGACCCAGTACTTC
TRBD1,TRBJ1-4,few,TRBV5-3,CARSSLDRDRSEKLFF,TGTGCCAGAAGCTCGTTGGACCGGGACAGATCCGAAAAACTGTTTTTT
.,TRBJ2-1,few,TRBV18,CASSPETSRGSYNEQFF,TGTGCCAGCTCACCAGAGACTAGTAGGGGCTCCTACAATGAGCAGTTCTTC
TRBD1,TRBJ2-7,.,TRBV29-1,CSAQTGNYEQYF,TGCAGCGCCCAGACAGGGAACTACGAGCAGTACTTC
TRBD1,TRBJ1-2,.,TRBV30,CAWRGQGARGYTF,TGTGCCTGGAGGGGACAGGGGGCGCGCGGCTACACCTTC
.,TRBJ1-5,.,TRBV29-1,CSVKGTAEGQPQHF,TGCAGCGTTAAAGGGACGGCTGAGGGTCAGCCCCAGCATTTT
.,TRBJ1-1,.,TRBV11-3,CASSSFDRSMNTEAFF,TGTGCCAGCAGCTCTTTCGACAGGTCAATGAACACTGAAGCTTTCTTT
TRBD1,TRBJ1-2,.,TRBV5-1,CASSFQEGGQSYGYTF,TGCGCCAGCAGCTTTCAAGAAGGGGGACAGAGCTATGGCTACACCTTC
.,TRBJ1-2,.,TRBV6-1,CASSDPTKGQGLSRGYTF,TGTGCCAGCAGTGACCCGACAAAGGGGCAGGGCCTCTCCCGTGGCTACACCTTC
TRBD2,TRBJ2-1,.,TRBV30,CAWSEGGGASAEQFF,TGTGCCTGGAGTGAAGGCGGGGGGGCTTCGGCTGAGCAGTTCTTC
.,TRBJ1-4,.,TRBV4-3,CASSQGGGSTNEKLFF,TGCGCCAGCAGCCAAGGAGGAGGTTCAACTAATGAAAAACTGTTTTTT
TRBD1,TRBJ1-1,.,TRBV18,CASSPGQGNTEAFF,TGTGCCAGCTCACCGGGACAGGGGAACACTGAAGCTTTCTTT
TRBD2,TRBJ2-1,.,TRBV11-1,CASSPGLADNEQFF,TGTGCCAGCAGCCCGGGACTAGCGGACAATGAGCAGTTCTTC
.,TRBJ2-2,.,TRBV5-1,CASSLAQGNGELFF,TGCGCCAGCAGCTTGGCACAGGGAAACGGGGAGCTGTTTTTT
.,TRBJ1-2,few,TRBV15,CATSREGVSPPPYGYTF,TGTGCCACCAGCAGAGAAGGGGTGAGCCCGCCCCCCTATGGCTACACCTTC
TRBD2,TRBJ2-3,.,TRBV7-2,CASSWEAGGIRDTQYF,TGTGCCAGCAGCTGGGAAGCGGGGGGGATACGAGATACGCAGTATTTT
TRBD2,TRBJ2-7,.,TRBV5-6,CASSRGLAREGQYF,TGTGCCAGCAGCAGGGGACTAGCGAGAGAAGGGCAGTACTTC
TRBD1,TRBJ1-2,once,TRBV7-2,CASSHTGARGYTF,TGTGCCAGCAGCCATACAGGGGCTCGGGGCTACACCTTC
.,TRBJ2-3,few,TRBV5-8,CASSQVEDSTDTQYF,TGTGCCAGCAGCCAAGTGGAGGACAGCACAGATACGCAGTATTTT
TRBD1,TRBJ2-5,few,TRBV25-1,CASSHPTGSAETQYF,TGTGCCAGCAGCCATCCGACAGGGTCGGCGGAGACCCAGTACTTC
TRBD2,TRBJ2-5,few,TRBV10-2,CASSNRLAGTVETQYF,TGCGCCAGCAGTAATCGACTAGCGGGGACCGTAGAGACCCAGTACTTC
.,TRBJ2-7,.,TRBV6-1,CASSVDSNYEQYF,TGTGCCAGCAGTGTGGACTCCAACTACGAGCAGTACTTC
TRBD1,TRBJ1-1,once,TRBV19,CASSWDRNTEAFF,TGTGCCAGTAGTTGGGACAGGAACACTGAAGCTTTCTTT
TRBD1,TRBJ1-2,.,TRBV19,CASRRQGAAYGYTF,TGTGCCAGTAGACGACAGGGGGCGGCCTATGGCTACACCTTC
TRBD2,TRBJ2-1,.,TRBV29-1,CSFAKGTSAYNEQFF,TGCAGCTTTGCTAAAGGGACTAGCGCCTACAATGAGCAGTTCTTC
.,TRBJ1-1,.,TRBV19,CASKKQGEDTEAFF,TGTGCCAGTAAGAAACAGGGTGAAGACACTGAAGCTTTCTTT
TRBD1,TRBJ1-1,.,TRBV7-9,CASSPPGTVDVTEAFF,TGTGCCAGCAGCCCCCCGGGGACAGTTGATGTCACTGAAGCTTTCTTT
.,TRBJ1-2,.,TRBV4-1,CASSQVAGPILSRGGYTF,TGCGCCAGCAGCCAAGTAGCGGGGCCTATCCTCTCGCGGGGTGGCTACACCTTC
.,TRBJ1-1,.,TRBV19,CASSIRQGVMNTEAFF,TGTGCCAGTAGTATTCGGCAGGGTGTAATGAACACTGAAGCTTTCTTT
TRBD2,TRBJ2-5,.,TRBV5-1,CATSRSGGGQETQYF,TGCGCCACCTCAAGGTCCGGCGGGGGACAAGAGACCCAGTACTTC
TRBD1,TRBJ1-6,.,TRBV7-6,CASSLLQATGNGHNSPLHF,TGTGCCAGCAGCCTTCTCCAGGCGACAGGGAATGGACATAATTCACCCCTCCACTTT